This TCR beta chain derives from a study of CD8+ T cells in alopecia areata. Study information: Tofacitinib was given for 6 to 18 months, then stopped for 6 months. Notes on the study in general: Affected lesional scalp, above all in alopecia totalis/universalis, was more clonal than normal scalp. Mice showed clearer TCR sharing than patients did, a gap that was possibly HLA-related.

Remarks on this clone: Its antigen is unidentified.

The V gene end was trimmed by 5 bases and the J gene end by 4 bases; junction bases not matched to a gene: 13. CDR1 is PRHDT, CDR2 FYEKMQ, per germline (reference sequence). This CDR3 has 17 amino acids. It was from PBMCs that CD4+ and CD8+ T cells were sorted. Reverse transcribed after extraction, RNA yielded cDNA as the sequencing template. Profiling relied on immunoSEQ multiplex PCR, and the TCRdb table lists in-frame clones only, not all of them. The sample includes about 150,000 clones, about 51% of them seen just once. Sequences were derived from CD8+ T cells sorted from blood, sampled at week 0. The clonotype was recovered from a human donor with alopecia areata. V and J are TRBV13 and TRBJ2-7; 11 positions match TRBD2. In nucleotides, the CDR3 is TGTGCCAGCAGCAACCAGGGACTAGCGGAGGGGAGGTACGAGCAGTACTTC. Its translation is CASSNQGLAEGRYEQYF.